A single sample gave rise to the 16 T cell receptor beta chains below, sequenced in a study of T cell responses to AZD1222 COVID-19 vaccine. Sequencing was performed with immunoSEQ multiplex PCR; in TCRdb, only in-frame clones are kept and a portion is missing. There are some 99,000 clones in the sample; roughly nine tenths occur only once, and 6% to 8% lies in the top ten. The sample consisted of peripheral blood, taken on day 0 of AZD1222 vaccination. The receptors derive from an adult in good health.

This chain joins TRBV20-1 and TRBJ2-2; no definite D call. Germline CDR1 and CDR2: DFQATT and SNEGSKA (reference sequence). V lost 3 bases, J lost 1 base, and 9 bases lay in between. The CDR3 extends over 14 amino acids. DNA of the CDR3: TGCAGTGCTAGTCTACAAATGAACACCGGGGAGCTGTTTTTT. It translates to CSASLQMNTGELFF.

This clone came up a few times. The chain has TRBV6-5 and TRBJ2-7, with 7 bases identical to TRBD1. Germline V lookup: CDR1 MNHEY, CDR2 SVGAGI. CDR3 length: 12 residues. V lost 8 bases to trimming and J lost 4 bases; unmatched junction nucleotides: 5. For the CDR3, the DNA is TGTGCCAGCGGCCGGGACAGATACGAGCAGTACTTC. Protein sequence: CASGRDRYEQYF.

The genes are TRBV10-3 and TRBJ1-2; D may be TRBD1 (5 bases). The CDR3 length is 12 residues. The V end was cut by 5 bases, the J end by 8 bases, with 12 bases between. Germline CDR1 ENHRY, CDR2 SYGVKD. The CDR3 bases are TGTGCCATCAGTAAGGACGAGGGGGGCTACACCTTC. Protein sequence: CAISKDEGGYTF.

The chain recombines TRBV2 with TRBJ2-2; 7 positions agree with TRBD2. J gave up 8 bases and V 6 bases, and 6 bases lay outside the gene matches. This CDR3 is 13 amino acids long. The germline gives CDR1 SNHLY, CDR2 FYNNEI. This CDR3 reads CASRLGTIGELFF. The DNA of the CDR3 is TGTGCCAGCAGGCTTGGGACTATAGGGGAGCTGTTTTTT.

V gene TRBV9 combines with J gene TRBJ2-7; possible D gene TRBD2, 5 bases. This CDR3 spans 15 amino acids. Germline loops: CDR1 SGDLS, CDR2 YYNGEE. V was trimmed by 2 bases and J by 0 bases, leaving 12 bases between them. For the CDR3, the DNA is TGTGCCAGCAGCGTCCGGACTGGTGCCTCCTACGAGCAGTACTTC. Protein: CASSVRTGASYEQYF.

CDR3 in DNA: TGTGCCAGCAGCGTATTTGTGGAGAGCTCCTACAATGAGCAGTTCTTC. This gives the protein CASSVFVESSYNEQFF. The genes are TRBV9 and TRBJ2-1; no clear D. The CDR3 consists of 16 residues. V was trimmed by 1 base and J by 0 bases, leaving 11 bases between them. The V gene's germline CDR1 is SGDLS and CDR2 YYNGEE.

This clone was found a few times. The rearrangement uses TRBV3-1 (or the pseudogene TRBV3-2) and TRBJ1-6; 9 nucleotides agree with TRBD1. V dropped 3 bases and J dropped 10; count of bases not matched to a gene: 4. The CDR3 length is 14 residues. Germline lookup yields CDR1 LGHDT and CDR2 YNNKEL (reference sequence). CDR3 in amino acids: CASSQGQGKSPLHF. The CDR3 DNA reads TGTGCCAGCAGCCAGGGACAGGGAAAATCACCCCTCCACTTT.

V is TRBV21-1 and J is TRBJ1-1. TRBV21-1 is an annotated pseudogene. CDR3 length: 12 amino acids. CDR3 DNA sequence: TGTGCCTGCTGTTTCATGAACACTGAAGCTTTCTTT. As protein: CACCFMNTEAFF.

The chain's CDR3 is CASSTSGTGLYEQYF. CDR3 bases: TGCGCCAGCAGCACCTCCGGGACAGGGCTCTACGAGCAGTACTTC. The V gene is TRBV5-1, the J gene TRBJ2-7, with 9 positions matching TRBD1. Trimming cost V 4 bases and J 3 bases; bases outside gene matches: 8. This CDR3 is built from 15 residues. Germline loops: CDR1 SGHRS, CDR2 YFSETQ.

This chain uses TRBV7-9 with TRBJ1-1; D is uncertain. V was shortened by 1 base and J by 1 base, with 10 bases between the two germline ends. Germline V gene lookup returns CDR1 SEHNR and CDR2 FQNEAQ (reference sequence). This CDR3 contains 15 residues. This CDR3 reads CASSLGAARNTEAFF. DNA of the CDR3: TGTGCCAGCAGCTTAGGGGCAGCTAGGAACACTGAAGCTTTCTTT.

The chain carries TRBV5-6 and TRBJ1-2; D ambiguous. The CDR3 runs 13 residues. Deletions cut 1 base from V and 2 bases from J, with 6 bases between. Germline V CDR1 and CDR2: SGHDT, YYEEEE. CDR3 in amino acids: CASSLNKNYGYTF. CDR3 nucleotides: TGTGCCAGCAGCTTGAACAAAAACTATGGCTACACCTTC.

This clone has just a few counts. This chain uses TRBV6-5 with TRBJ2-1, with D unclear. With 7 bases removed from V and 8 bases from J, the gap between germline ends came to 15 bases. The CDR3 extends over 13 amino acids. CDR1 MNHEY and CDR2 SVGAGI come from the germline V gene. CDR3 sequence (DNA): TGTGCCAGCACCCTATCTGGTACGGATGAGCAGTTCTTC. The encoded protein is CASTLSGTDEQFF.

The V call is TRBV3-1 (or the pseudogene TRBV3-2), the J call TRBJ2-5, with TRBD2 matching over 15 bases. The length of the CDR3 is 16 residues. Per germline, CDR1 LGHDT and CDR2 YNNKEL (reference sequence). V lost 4 bases, J lost 5 bases, and 5 bases stayed unmatched. CDR3 protein: CASSPGTSGRRETQYF. The CDR3 DNA reads as TGTGCCAGCAGCCCTGGGACTAGCGGGAGGCGGGAGACCCAGTACTTC.

The V gene is TRBV3-1 (or the pseudogene TRBV3-2), the J gene TRBJ1-1; unclear D gene. The CDR3 totals 14 residues. Germline CDR1 is LGHDT and CDR2 is YNNKEL (reference sequence). Trimming left V 0 bases short and J 4 bases short, with 9 bases between. CDR3 sequence reads: CASSQDAGSTEAFF. The DNA of the CDR3 is TGTGCCAGCAGCCAAGATGCGGGGAGCACTGAAGCTTTCTTT.

This chain connects TRBV7-2 to TRBJ2-7; possible D gene TRBD1, 5 bases. Germline V lookup: CDR1 SGHTA, CDR2 FQGNSA. There are 14 residues in the CDR3. Trimming removed 1 base at V and 3 bases at J, with 10 bases between. CDR3 sequence reads: CASSLVQARYEQYF. The CDR3 nucleotides read TGTGCCAGCAGCTTAGTACAGGCCCGCTACGAGCAGTACTTC.

V and J are TRBV5-4 and TRBJ2-1, with 7 nucleotides matching TRBD2. The ends lost 4 bases at V and 7 bases at J; junction bases unmatched: 8. Germline CDR1 and CDR2: SGHNT and YYREEE (reference sequence). This CDR3 is built from 14 residues. Written as DNA, the CDR3 is TGTGCCAGCAGCACCGGACTAGAAGTGAATGAGCAGTTCTTC. This encodes CASSTGLEVNEQFF.